The entry below gives a single TCR beta chain sequence along with its context. Its antigen is unidentified. These data originate in a study of cytomegalovirus exposure and HLA in healthy donors. General study results and limits: An analysis was carried out later, and it reportedly showed fewer N-insertions in an Asian-associated ancestry cluster than the approximately 700-donor mean. Most subjects had HLA-A and HLA-B alleles reportedly predicted accurately by TCR beta sequences. CMV serostatus alone was available as immune exposure information. Several of the most significant clusters were apparently associated with common viral pathogens in a later analysis.

PCR involved 60 Vbeta and 13 Jbeta primers. Libraries were prepared by immunoSEQ multiplex PCR; TCRdb keeps only in-frame clonotypes and omits some of them. The profile covers about 110,000 clones, with 70% to 80% appearing a single time and about 2.8% taken by the ten largest. The CDR3 sequence is 15 residues long. From germline, CDR1 is SGHDN and CDR2 FVKESK. V was clipped by 3 bases and J by 7 bases; unmatched bases: 11. This chain joins TRBV14 and TRBJ1-1, with 7 positions matching TRBD1. Sequenced material: PBMCs. The origin of this receptor is a female donor in good health and CMV-seronegative. CDR3 bases: TGTGCCAGCAGCCAGAACCCCGAGGGGACAGATGAAGCTTTCTTT. Protein: CASSQNPEGTDEAFF.